This T cell receptor (beta chain) was sequenced in a study of blood T cell repertoires in COVID-19. Study summary: The United States, Italy and Spain provided the acute and convalescent COVID-19 samples. From T cells, B-cell-depleted T cells, or PBMCs came the material, which was cDNA or gDNA.

Participants were aged roughly 18 to 95 years, lived in 24 US areas, and enrolled virtually. In Cohort 3, a recovered donor had either two negative PCRs, clearance, or symptom resolution. Data came from immunoSEQ multiplex PCR; TCRdb stores just in-frame clones and leaves some out. Of fewer than 400,000 clones listed, about 92% are singletons. The sample taken for sequencing was PBMCs or T cells enriched from blood (not recorded which). This sequence was found in a woman aged 30 to 39 who had recovered from COVID-19.

CDR3 coding DNA: TGTGCCAGCAGCCCGATAGGGGTCCTGGGCGAGCAGTACTTC. This encodes CASSPIGVLGEQYF. The chain carries TRBV5-4 and TRBJ2-7, with a tentative D call TRBD1 (5 bases). Germline-derived CDR1 and CDR2 are SGHNT and YYREEE (reference sequence). The CDR3 spans 14 residues. The V and J ends lost 4 bases and 6 bases respectively, with 17 bases between them.